The clone carrying this T cell receptor (beta chain) was observed a single time. The data belong to a study of blood T cell repertoires in COVID-19. Study at large: PBMCs, B-cell-depleted T cells, or T cells provided the cDNA or gDNA that made up the material.

Original processing notes: Counts of nucleated cells, estimated from reference gene primer amplification, were obtained. Data came from immunoSEQ multiplex PCR; TCRdb stores just in-frame clones and leaves some out. V, J and clone size are taken as reported in that table, and D and trimming were inferred from the DNA itself. Among tens of thousands of clones, roughly 83% were seen once, and the ten largest hold 28%. After removal of 5 bases from V and 5 bases from J, the junction contained 8 bases not matched to a gene. CDR1 is SGHNT and CDR2 is YYREEE in the germline V gene (reference sequence). This CDR3 is 14 amino acids long.

The TCR was taken from an older man with acute or convalescent COVID-19. The chain couples TRBV5-4 to TRBJ2-3, with TRBD2 identical over 7 bases. The sequenced material came from peripheral blood. The CDR3 protein is CASREVGRGDTQYF. DNA for the CDR3: TGTGCCAGCAGGGAGGTGGGGAGGGGAGATACGCAGTATTTT. Supplemented by reference TRBV5-4 and TRBJ2-3, the full variable domain reads ETGVTQSPTHLIKTRGQQVTLRCSSQSGHNTVSWYQQALGQGPQFIFQYYREEENGRGNFPPRFSGLQFPNYSSELNVNALELDDSALYLCASREVGRGDTQYFGPGTRLTVL.